The rows below give T cell receptor beta chains drawn from one sample of a study of T cell changes during pregnancy in multiple sclerosis. The method was immunoSEQ multiplex PCR; TCRdb's version includes in-frame clones alone and lacks a portion of them. The top ten clones hold 0.7% to 0.9% of a sample with over 80,000 clones, 90% of them seen once. The material was peripheral blood, obtained in the second trimester of pregnancy. The receptors were gathered from a female donor in good health, enrolled as a control in a pregnancy study. Both conserved end residues are part of each CDR3. D genes are given only for firm matches. Size values are once, few and many counts, or a class for expanded clones, and some rows have none.

abundance	j_gene	d_gene	v_gene	CDR3aa	CDR3nt
NA	TRBJ2-2	NA	TRBV10-3	CAISDGLAGAGELFF	TGTGCCATCAGTGATGGGCTAGCCGGCGCCGGGGAGCTGTTTTTT
NA	TRBJ2-5	TRBD2	TRBV12-5	CASGFGRGEETQYF	TGTGCTAGTGGTTTCGGTCGGGGGGAAGAGACCCAGTACTTC
NA	TRBJ2-2	TRBD2	TRBV5-1	CASSSKDGTPAGAGELFF	TGCGCCAGCAGTTCAAAGGATGGGACGCCGGCGGGGGCCGGGGAGCTGTTTTTT
once	TRBJ2-7	TRBD1	TRBV19	CASSTARGPYEQYF	TGTGCCAGTAGTACCGCCAGGGGGCCCTACGAGCAGTACTTC
NA	TRBJ2-3	TRBD2	TRBV5-1	CASSLAGLAGADTQYF	TGCGCCAGCAGCTTGGCCGGACTAGCGGGCGCAGATACGCAGTATTTT
NA	TRBJ1-1	NA	TRBV29-1	CSVGFATEAFF	TGCAGCGTTGGATTTGCGACAGAAGCTTTCTTT
NA	TRBJ1-2	TRBD1	TRBV5-1	CASSWGQSNYGYTF	TGCGCCAGCAGCTGGGGACAGTCTAACTATGGCTACACCTTC
once	TRBJ1-5	TRBD1	TRBV5-6	CASSLRGYNSNQPQHF	TGTGCCAGCAGCCTCAGGGGGTACAATAGCAATCAGCCCCAGCATTTT
NA	TRBJ2-1	NA	TRBV7-2	CASSLISVSYNEQFF	TGTGCCAGCAGCTTAATCAGCGTCTCCTACAATGAGCAGTTCTTC
NA	TRBJ1-5	NA	TRBV27	CASSFGGRQPQHF	TGTGCCAGCAGTTTCGGGGGGCGACAGCCCCAGCATTTT
once	TRBJ1-2	NA	TRBV7-2	CASSLGGNYGYTF	TGTGCCAGCAGCTTAGGAGGCAACTATGGCTACACCTTC
NA	TRBJ1-2	TRBD1	TRBV30	CAWSWDRGYSYTF	TGTGCCTGGAGTTGGGACAGGGGCTACAGCTACACCTTC
NA	TRBJ2-5	TRBD1	TRBV18	CASSLDRGPETQYF	TGTGCCAGCTCATTAGACAGGGGGCCAGAGACCCAGTACTTC
NA	TRBJ2-7	NA	TRBV19	CASRKKWTESYEQYF	TGTGCCAGTAGGAAGAAGTGGACAGAGAGCTACGAGCAGTACTTC
NA	TRBJ1-5	NA	TRBV19	CASSLPARALRSNQPQHF	TGTGCCAGTTCTTTGCCCGCTCGAGCATTGCGGAGCAATCAGCCCCAGCATTTT
NA	TRBJ1-1	TRBD1	TRBV12-5	CASGLRTGGIWGNTEAFF	TGTGCTAGTGGTTTGAGGACAGGAGGCATTTGGGGGAACACTGAAGCTTTCTTT
NA	TRBJ1-4	NA	TRBV5-1	CASSFGQINEKLFF	TGCGCCAGCAGCTTCGGACAGATTAATGAAAAACTGTTTTTT
NA	TRBJ1-6	TRBD1	TRBV5-6	CASSAGQGNSPLHF	TGTGCCAGCAGCGCAGGACAGGGAAATTCACCCCTCCACTTT
NA	TRBJ1-5	NA	TRBV16	CASSSQGFDNQPQHF	TGTGCCAGCAGCTCTCAGGGATTTGACAATCAGCCCCAGCATTTT
NA	TRBJ1-2	NA	TRBV6-5	CASSYSIFAPTYTF	TGTGCCAGCAGTTACTCGATTTTCGCTCCTACCTACACCTTC